A selection of T cell receptor beta chains follows, all from one sample in a study of CD8 T cells in Susac syndrome. TCRdb reprocessed the immunoSEQ multiplex PCR reads with MiXCR, giving one entry per CDR3 protein. The data contain some 120,000 distinct CDR3 sequences, about 96% of them singletons. Sequenced sample: CD4+ T cells from PBMCs. The receptors originated from a human donor in good health. CDR3s include the opening cysteine and the closing phenylalanine or tryptophan. The order of the fields is V gene, J gene, D gene, clone size, CDR3 DNA, CDR3 protein. D genes are given only for firm matches. Expanded clones are given a class, and other clones once, few, many or no size at all.

TRBV3-1,TRBJ2-2,TRBD2,.,TGTGCCAGCAGCCAAGTAGCGGGAGGGGTCACCGGGGAGCTGTTTTTT,CASSQVAGGVTGELFF
TRBV20-1,TRBJ2-7,TRBD2,.,TGCAGTGCTACACTAGCGGAGGGCTTCGAGCAGTACTTC,CSATLAEGFEQYF
TRBV18,TRBJ2-7,TRBD2,.,TGTGCCAGCTCACCACCGAGTGTAGCGGGGGCCTACGAGCAGTACTTC,CASSPPSVAGAYEQYF
TRBV29-1,TRBJ2-1,TRBD1,.,TGCAGCGCGGACAGGGGGCGACAGGAGCAGTTCTTC,CSADRGRQEQFF
TRBV25-1,TRBJ2-7,TRBD2,.,TGTGCCAGCAGTGATCGGCTAGCGGGGCCCTACGAGCAGTACTTC,CASSDRLAGPYEQYF
TRBV2,TRBJ2-1,TRBD2,.,TGTGCCAGCAGTATTGGGACTAGCGGCAATGAGCAGTTCTTC,CASSIGTSGNEQFF
TRBV7-2,TRBJ2-7,.,.,TGTGCCAGCAGCTTCCGCACCGGGACGGGAGCCTACGAGCAGTACTTC,CASSFRTGTGAYEQYF
TRBV18,TRBJ2-2,.,.,TGTGCCAGCTCACCACGAACACCTTCCACCGGGGAGCTGTTTTTT,CASSPRTPSTGELFF
TRBV29-1,TRBJ2-7,.,.,TGCAGCGTTGAAGATCGAACGGTTAAGTACTTC,CSVEDRTVKYF
TRBV18,TRBJ2-5,TRBD2,.,TGTGCCAGCTCCCCCGGGACTAGCTCCACCGCGGGAGAGACCCAGTACTTC,CASSPGTSSTAGETQYF
TRBV20-1,TRBJ2-3,TRBD2,.,TGCAGTGCTAGAAACCTACCGGGACTAGCGGGAGATACGCAGTATTTT,CSARNLPGLAGDTQYF
TRBV5-6,TRBJ2-4,.,.,TGTGCCAGCAGTAGCCGGGACCCCAACATTCAGTACTTC,CASSSRDPNIQYF
TRBV12-3/TRBV12-4,TRBJ1-5,.,once,TGTGCCAGCAGTCTCTCTGGTGGCGGGGGCAATCAGCCCCAGCATTTT,CASSLSGGGGNQPQHF
TRBV12-3/TRBV12-4,TRBJ2-7,.,once,TGTGCCAGCAGTTTATCCCACGGTAACTACGAGCAGTACTTC,CASSLSHGNYEQYF
TRBV12-3/TRBV12-4,TRBJ2-3,TRBD2,.,TGTGCCAGCAGTTTCGCCAGCGGGGGGAAGGATACGCAGTATTTT,CASSFASGGKDTQYF
TRBV19,TRBJ1-5,.,.,TGTGCCAGTACCCATGACAATCAGCCCCAGCATTTT,CASTHDNQPQHF
TRBV23-1,TRBJ1-5,.,.,TGCGCCAGCAGTCGGAAGAGGCTTGGTGGTGGGCAGCCCCAGCATTTT,CASSRKRLGGGQPQHF
TRBV19,TRBJ2-1,TRBD2,.,TGTGCCAGTAGTACCTATAGCGGGAGGGCCGTCAATGAGCAGTTCTTC,CASSTYSGRAVNEQFF
TRBV5-1,TRBJ1-2,TRBD1,.,TGCGCCAGCAGCACCCGGGACAGAGACTACTATGGCTACACCTTC,CASSTRDRDYYGYTF
TRBV29-1,TRBJ2-3,TRBD1,.,TGCAGCGCTGACAGGGGTTCAAATACGCAGTATTTT,CSADRGSNTQYF
TRBV5-1,TRBJ2-7,TRBD2,once,TGCGCCAGCAGCGGGCCTAGCGGCAGCTACGAGCAGTACTTC,CASSGPSGSYEQYF
TRBV18,TRBJ1-2,TRBD1,.,TGTGCCAGCTCGCCTCGGGGACAGGGAGTCGGCTACACCTTC,CASSPRGQGVGYTF
TRBV3-1,TRBJ2-6,.,.,TGTGCCAGCAGCCAAGGATTCGACACCCCAGGAGTCCTGACTTTC,CASSQGFDTPGVLTF
TRBV7-2,TRBJ2-7,.,.,TGTGCCAGCAGCTACCAGGGTACGGGCTGGGACGAGCAGTACTTC,CASSYQGTGWDEQYF
TRBV29-1,TRBJ2-3,.,.,TGCAGCGTTCTAGTCAACACAGATACGCAGTATTTT,CSVLVNTDTQYF
TRBV7-8,TRBJ2-6,.,.,TGTGCCAGCAGCTCTTCGGGCCTCTCTGGGGCCAACGTCCTGACTTTC,CASSSSGLSGANVLTF
TRBV5-4,TRBJ2-2,TRBD2,.,TGTGCCAGCAGCGCCGCAGTAGCGGGACTGTTAGATACCGGGGAGCTGTTTTTT,CASSAAVAGLLDTGELFF
TRBV7-9,TRBJ2-1,TRBD2,.,TGTGCCAGCAGCAATTACCTAGCGGGAGGGCATGAGCAGTTCTTC,CASSNYLAGGHEQFF
TRBV11-2,TRBJ2-1,TRBD2,.,TGTGCCAGCAGCCGGAGTTTAGCGGGAGGTAAATACAATGAGCAGTTCTTC,CASSRSLAGGKYNEQFF
TRBV5-6,TRBJ2-2,.,.,TGTGCCAGCAGCTTTCAGGGGCGTTCACGGGCCGGGGAGCTGTTTTTT,CASSFQGRSRAGELFF
TRBV5-6,TRBJ1-3,.,.,TGTGCCAGCAGCACCCAAATGGGGGGCTCTGGAAACACCATATATTTT,CASSTQMGGSGNTIYF
TRBV28,TRBJ2-3,TRBD2,.,TGTGCCAGCAGTTCGGGACTACGCACAGATACGCAGTATTTT,CASSSGLRTDTQYF
TRBV7-2,TRBJ2-7,.,.,TGTGCCAGCAGCTTAGCGGGTAGCGACTACGAGCAGTACTTC,CASSLAGSDYEQYF
TRBV15,TRBJ2-3,.,.,TGTGCCACCAGCAAAAAACGGGATATCTGGGCAACAGATACGCAGTATTTT,CATSKKRDIWATDTQYF
TRBV3-1,TRBJ2-7,TRBD1,.,TGTGCCAGCAGCAAGACAGGGGGCGGGGGTGGCGAGCAGTACTTC,CASSKTGGGGGEQYF
TRBV2,TRBJ1-3,.,.,TGTGCCAGGAGGGGAAACACCATATATTTT,CARRGNTIYF
TRBV2,TRBJ2-3,TRBD1,.,TGTGCCAGCAGCTCCGGGACAGAAAAGACAGATACGCAGTATTTT,CASSSGTEKTDTQYF
TRBV2,TRBJ1-2,TRBD1,.,TGTGCCAGCAGTGAGAACAGGGGGCGTTTCACCTTC,CASSENRGRFTF
TRBV3-1,TRBJ2-3,TRBD1,.,TGTGCCAGCAGCCCGCGGGACAGGGGGCCAGATACGCAGTATTTT,CASSPRDRGPDTQYF
TRBV7-2,TRBJ1-2,.,once,TGTGCCAGCAGCTTAGATGGTGTAACGGTTAACTATGGCTACACCTTC,CASSLDGVTVNYGYTF
TRBV20-1,TRBJ2-3,.,.,TGCAGTGCTAGTGAGGACAGCCCAGATACGCAGTATTTT,CSASEDSPDTQYF
TRBV7-7,TRBJ2-4,.,.,TGTGCCAGCAGCTTAGACAGGAAAAACATTCAGTACTTC,CASSLDRKNIQYF
TRBV14,TRBJ2-7,.,.,TGTGCCAGCAGCCAAGTTCGGGTCCACGAGCAGTACTTC,CASSQVRVHEQYF
TRBV7-2,TRBJ2-5,.,.,TGTGCCAGCAGTTCAAGGAGGGGAGTCGGGGAGACCCAGTACTTC,CASSSRRGVGETQYF
TRBV25-1,TRBJ2-2,TRBD2,.,TGTGCCAGCAGTGGGAATCCGACTAGCGCGAACACCGGGGAGCTGTTTTTT,CASSGNPTSANTGELFF
TRBV3-1,TRBJ2-5,TRBD2,.,TGTGCCAGCAGTCCTAGTTGGGGGACTAGCATTTTAAATCAAGAGACCCAGTACTTC,CASSPSWGTSILNQETQYF
TRBV10-2,TRBJ2-5,.,.,TGCGCCAGCAGTGGGGGGAAGACCCAGTACTTC,CASSGGKTQYF
TRBV20-1,TRBJ2-1,TRBD2,.,TGCAGTGCTAGAGCTTACCAAGGGACTAGCGGGAGAGGGCGGAATGAGCAGTTCTTC,CSARAYQGTSGRGRNEQFF